One sample yielded the 20 T cell receptor beta chains listed below, sequenced in a study of OX40 agonist ivuxolimab in advanced cancers. Produced via immunoSEQ multiplex PCR; TCRdb's table is partial and in-frame only. The table lists approximately 45,000 clones, approximately 91% of them singletons. The material sequenced was CD4+ or CD8+ T cells sorted from blood, taken in a trial of the OX40 agonist ivuxolimab. Receptors were obtained from an adult with an advanced solid tumor such as melanoma, head and neck, liver or kidney cancer.

Details on this clone: Other DNA sequences within the sample encode an identical CDR3. V and J are TRBV9 and TRBJ1-1; 7 nucleotides line up with TRBD1. With 4 bases clipped from V and 2 bases from J, the junction kept 5 bases outside the gene matches. Germline assignment: CDR1 SGDLS and CDR2 YYNGEE. This CDR3 region has 14 residues. CDR3 coding DNA: TGTGCCAGCAGCCCAGGGGGGGCTAACACTGAAGCTTTCTTT. Translating gives CASSPGGANTEAFF.

The chain employs TRBV6-5 and TRBJ2-7, with a tentative D call TRBD2 (5 bases). The CDR3 runs to 14 residues. V was cut by 5 bases and J by 0 bases, with 11 bases left in between. The germline V gene encodes CDR1 MNHEY and CDR2 SVGAGI. As DNA, the CDR3 is TGTGCCAGCAGTGAAGGTGGGAGCTCCTACGAGCAGTACTTC. Encoded protein: CASSEGGSSYEQYF.

The chain has TRBV10-3 and TRBJ2-2; 8 bases are shared with TRBD1. V lost 7 bases, J lost 1 base, and 5 bases stayed unmatched. The CDR3 is 15 amino acids. CDR1 is ENHRY, CDR2 SYGVKD, per germline. The CDR3 protein is CAITQGARNTGELFF. The CDR3 nucleotides are TGTGCCATCACTCAGGGGGCAAGGAACACCGGGGAGCTGTTTTTT.

The V call is TRBV7-3, the J call TRBJ2-3; D is uncertain. The germline V gene has CDR1 SGHTA and CDR2 FQGTGA. The CDR3 has 14 amino acids. V gave up 2 bases and J gave up 2 bases, with 8 bases separating them. CDR3 nucleotides: TGTGCCAGCAGCTTAGGCACTTACACAGATACGCAGTATTTT. It is translated as CASSLGTYTDTQYF.

This chain joins TRBV9 and TRBJ1-3; 9 bases map to TRBD1. The junction had 17 bases not matched to a gene; V was cut back by 4 bases and J by 3 bases. Germline CDR1 is SGDLS and CDR2 is YYNGEE. CDR3 length: 19 residues. As DNA, the CDR3 is TGTGCCAGCAGCTCAAATTCCCGGGACAGGGTAAGGCGTGGAAACACCATATATTTT. It encodes CASSSNSRDRVRRGNTIYF.

The J gene is TRBJ2-3, the V gene TRBV5-1; 10 nucleotides match TRBD2. Germline-derived CDR1 and CDR2 are SGHRS and YFSETQ. The CDR3 length is 16 residues. J was trimmed by 5 bases and V by 0 bases; bases with no gene match: 6. The CDR3 sequence is CASSLGLAGARDTQYF. The CDR3 DNA follows: TGCGCCAGCAGCTTGGGGCTAGCGGGAGCAAGAGATACGCAGTATTTT.

The genes are TRBV5-8 and TRBJ2-7, with a tentative D call TRBD2 (5 bases). Germline V gives CDR1 SGHTS, CDR2 YDEGEE. V lost 4 bases and J 6 bases, leaving 20 bases between the germline ends. This CDR3 has 15 amino acids. The CDR3 coding sequence is TGTGCCAGCAGCGCCGGGTGGGGAGCCTCCGCCGAGCAGTACTTC. The encoded protein is CASSAGWGASAEQYF. The variable domain in full, completed from reference TRBV5-8 and TRBJ2-7, reads EAGVTQSPTHLIKTRGQQATLRCSPISGHTSVYWYQQALGLGLQFLLWYDEGEERNRGNFPPRFSGRQFPNYSSELNVNALELEDSALYLCASSAGWGASAEQYFGPGTRLTVT.

The chain is built from TRBV9 and TRBJ2-7; 9 positions agree with TRBD1. There are 16 residues in the CDR3. V shed 0 bases and J 5 bases; nucleotides not matched to a gene: 9. Germline values: CDR1 SGDLS, CDR2 YYNGEE. The CDR3 DNA sequence: TGTGCCAGCAGCGTAGGGACAGGGGTCGTAGTACACGAGCAGTACTTC. Protein: CASSVGTGVVVHEQYF.

The V call is TRBV28, the J call TRBJ1-4; 10 bases align to TRBD1. The CDR3 has 14 amino acids. Germline values: CDR1 MDHEN, CDR2 SYDVKM. Trimming removed 6 bases from V and 6 bases from J; junction bases left unmatched: 4. DNA of the CDR3: TGTGCCAGCAGAGGGGGACAGGGGCATGAAAAACTGTTTTTT. It is translated as CASRGGQGHEKLFF.

The rearrangement uses TRBV5-1 and TRBJ2-2, with 7 bases that match TRBD2. CDR1 is SGHRS, CDR2 YFSETQ, per germline. CDR3 length: 15 amino acids. V dropped 4 bases and J dropped 0; count of bases not matched to a gene: 3. The CDR3 region is CASSHGLANTGELFF. In DNA, the CDR3 is TGCGCCAGCAGCCACGGACTAGCGAACACCGGGGAGCTGTTTTTT. Drawing the rest from reference TRBV5-1 and TRBJ2-2, the complete variable domain is KAGVTQTPRYLIKTRGQQVTLSCSPISGHRSVSWYQQTPGQGLQFLFEYFSETQRNKGNFPGRFSGRQFSNSRSEMNVSTLELGDSALYLCASSHGLANTGELFFGEGSRLTVL.

The chain uses TRBV30 and TRBJ1-5; D remains unclear. Looked up from germline, CDR1 is GTSNPN and CDR2 is SVGIG (reference sequence). Trimming pared 4 bases from V and 0 bases from J, leaving 7 bases between. This CDR3 region has 13 residues. CDR3 nucleotides: TGTGCCTGGAACCTTGATAGCAATCAGCCCCAGCATTTT. This translates into CAWNLDSNQPQHF.

The chain joins TRBV28 to TRBJ1-1; 8 positions match TRBD1. The CDR3 extends over 14 amino acids. Looked up from germline, CDR1 is MDHEN and CDR2 is SYDVKM. V trimming: 8 bases; J trimming: 0 bases; junction bases outside the gene matches: 5. This CDR3 is CASLDRGLNTEAFF. In DNA, the CDR3 is TGTGCCAGCCTTGACAGGGGCTTGAACACTGAAGCTTTCTTT.

This clone turned up a few times. The V and J genes are TRBV5-1 and TRBJ2-1, with D possibly matching TRBD1 (5 bases). Trimming pared 0 bases from V and 4 bases from J, leaving 8 bases between. CDR3 length: 14 residues. The germline gives CDR1 SGHRS, CDR2 YFSETQ. The CDR3 DNA is TGCGCCAGCAGCTTGGAGGCAGGGTACAATGAGCAGTTCTTC. Its translation is CASSLEAGYNEQFF. Filled out from reference TRBV5-1 and TRBJ2-1, the complete variable domain reads KAGVTQTPRYLIKTRGQQVTLSCSPISGHRSVSWYQQTPGQGLQFLFEYFSETQRNKGNFPGRFSGRQFSNSRSEMNVSTLELGDSALYLCASSLEAGYNEQFFGPGTRLTVL.

The V and J genes are TRBV14 and TRBJ2-1, with 7 nucleotides matching TRBD2. With 1 base clipped from V and 0 bases from J, the junction kept 15 bases outside the gene matches. The germline V gene encodes CDR1 SGHDN and CDR2 FVKESK. CDR3 length equals 20 residues. This CDR3 is CASSQGRWASGGLSYNEQFF. The CDR3 region has the DNA TGTGCCAGCAGCCAAGGCAGGTGGGCTAGCGGAGGCCTCTCCTACAATGAGCAGTTCTTC.

The gene calls are TRBV6-4 and TRBJ2-3; a possible D gene is TRBD2 (6 bases). This CDR3 region has 14 residues. The germline V gene has CDR1 MRHNA and CDR2 SNTAGT. V was clipped by 5 bases and J by 2 bases, with 11 bases between them. The CDR3 DNA is TGTGCCAGCAGTTCCGGACTATCCACAGATACGCAGTATTTT. It encodes CASSSGLSTDTQYF.

The rearrangement links TRBV2 to TRBJ1-2, with a tentative D call TRBD1 (6 bases). Trimming stripped 7 bases from V and 6 bases from J, with 18 bases between. The CDR3 consists of 14 residues. Germline V lookup: CDR1 SNHLY, CDR2 FYNNEI. DNA of the CDR3: TGTGCCAGCACCCCAGAGGTGGGGGGCGATGGCTACACCTTC. This translates into CASTPEVGGDGYTF.

V and J are TRBV19 and TRBJ2-7; 8 bases fit TRBD1. The germline V gene has CDR1 LNHDA and CDR2 SQIVND (reference sequence). The J segment lost 7 bases and the V segment lost 8 bases, leaving 10 bases of the junction unmatched. The CDR3 contains 13 residues. The CDR3 region has the DNA TGTGCCAGTGGGGTCCAGGGGGCGCGTGAGCAGTACTTC. This encodes CASGVQGAREQYF.

V usage is TRBV2 and J usage is TRBJ1-5; 7 bases fit TRBD1. This CDR3 region has 18 residues. With 1 base clipped from V and 0 bases from J, the junction kept 9 bases outside the gene matches. CDR1 SNHLY and CDR2 FYNNEI come from the germline V gene. In DNA form, the CDR3 reads TGTGCCAGCAGTGAAGGGGGGGGACAGACACATAGCAATCAGCCCCAGCATTTT. As protein: CASSEGGGQTHSNQPQHF.

The chain is built from TRBV27 and TRBJ1-5, with TRBD1 as a possible D gene (5 bases). The CDR3 has 13 amino acids. The V end was cut by 3 bases, the J end by 7 bases, with 10 bases between. From germline, CDR1 is MNHEY and CDR2 SMNVEV (reference sequence). The CDR3 nucleotides are TGTGCCAGCAGTTTCACTCAGGGACAGCCCCAGCATTTT. It encodes CASSFTQGQPQHF.

This chain links TRBV6-5 with TRBJ1-5, with D hard to call. This CDR3 is built from 15 residues. V lost 2 bases to trimming and J lost 2 bases, with 10 bases between them. Germline CDR1 MNHEY, CDR2 SVGAGI. In DNA, the CDR3 is TGTGCCAGCAGTTACGCATCGGGTCGCAATCAGCCCCAGCATTTT. Its translation is CASSYASGRNQPQHF.